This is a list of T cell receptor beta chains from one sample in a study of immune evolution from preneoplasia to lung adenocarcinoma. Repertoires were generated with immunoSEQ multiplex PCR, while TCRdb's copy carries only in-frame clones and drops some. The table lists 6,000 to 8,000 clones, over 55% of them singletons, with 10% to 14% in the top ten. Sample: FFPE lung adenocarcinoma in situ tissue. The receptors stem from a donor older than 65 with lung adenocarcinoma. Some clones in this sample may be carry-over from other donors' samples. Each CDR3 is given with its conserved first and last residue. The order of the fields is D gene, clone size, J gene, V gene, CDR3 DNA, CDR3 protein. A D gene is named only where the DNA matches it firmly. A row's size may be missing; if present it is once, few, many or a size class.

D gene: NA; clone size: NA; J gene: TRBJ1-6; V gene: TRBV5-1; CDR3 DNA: TGCGCCAGCAGCTTGGAGCACAATTCACCCCTCCACTTT; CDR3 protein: CASSLEHNSPLHF
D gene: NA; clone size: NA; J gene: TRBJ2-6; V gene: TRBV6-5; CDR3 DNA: TGTGCCACCCTCAGTCCTGGGGCCAACGTCCTGACTTTC; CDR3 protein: CATLSPGANVLTF
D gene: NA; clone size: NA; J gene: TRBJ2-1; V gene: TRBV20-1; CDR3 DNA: TGCAGTGCTCCCCAACCCCGGGAGCAGTTCTTC; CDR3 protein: CSAPQPREQFF
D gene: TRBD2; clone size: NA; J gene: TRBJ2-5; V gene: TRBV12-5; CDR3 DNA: TGTGCTAGTGGGGCCGGGGGGAAAAAGAAAGAGACCCAGTACTTC; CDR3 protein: CASGAGGKKKETQYF
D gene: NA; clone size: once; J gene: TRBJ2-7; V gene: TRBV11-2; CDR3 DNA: TGTGCCAGCAGCTACTCAGACTACGAGCAGTACTTC; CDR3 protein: CASSYSDYEQYF
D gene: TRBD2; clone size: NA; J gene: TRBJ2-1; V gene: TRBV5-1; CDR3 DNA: TGCGCCAGCGATATCTTGGCTAGCGGGAGCCATGAGCAGTTCTTC; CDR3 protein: CASDILASGSHEQFF
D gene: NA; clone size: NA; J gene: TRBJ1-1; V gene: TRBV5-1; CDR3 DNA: TGCGCCAGCAGCTTGGGGACGGAGAACACTGAAGCTTTCTTT; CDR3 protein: CASSLGTENTEAFF
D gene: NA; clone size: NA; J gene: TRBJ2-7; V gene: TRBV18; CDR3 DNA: TGTGCCAGCTCACCGGGGGTCGGTAACGAGCAGTACTTC; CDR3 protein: CASSPGVGNEQYF
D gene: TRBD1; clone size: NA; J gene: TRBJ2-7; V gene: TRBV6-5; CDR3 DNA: TGTGCCAGCAGCCTGGACAGGGTAACCTCCTACGAGCAGTACTTC; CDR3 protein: CASSLDRVTSYEQYF
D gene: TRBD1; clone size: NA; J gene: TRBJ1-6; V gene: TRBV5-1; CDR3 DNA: TGCGCCAGCAGCAGAGGGGACAGGGGTAGAGGATCACCCCTCCACTTT; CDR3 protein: CASSRGDRGRGSPLHF
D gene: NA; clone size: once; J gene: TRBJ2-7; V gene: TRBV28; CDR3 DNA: TGTGCCAGCAGTTCTTGGGGCAGGGAGGCCCGGGGTACCTACGAGCAGTACTTC; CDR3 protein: CASSSWGREARGTYEQYF
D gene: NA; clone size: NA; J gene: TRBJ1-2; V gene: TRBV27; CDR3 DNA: TGTGCCAGCGCCATCCCAGGCCGCGGCTACACCTTC; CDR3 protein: CASAIPGRGYTF
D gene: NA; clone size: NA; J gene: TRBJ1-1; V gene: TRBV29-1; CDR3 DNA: TGCAGCGTTGAAGTTCAGCTGAACACTGAAGCTTTCTTT; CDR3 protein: CSVEVQLNTEAFF
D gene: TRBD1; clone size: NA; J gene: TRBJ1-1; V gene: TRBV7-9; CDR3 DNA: TGTGCCAGCAGCGTGTTATCGGGACAGTGGACGGTGACTGAAGCTTTCTTT; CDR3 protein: CASSVLSGQWTVTEAFF
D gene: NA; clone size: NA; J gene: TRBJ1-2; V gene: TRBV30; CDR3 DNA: TGTGCCTGGAGTGTACTTTTGGGGATTGGCTACACCTTC; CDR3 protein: CAWSVLLGIGYTF
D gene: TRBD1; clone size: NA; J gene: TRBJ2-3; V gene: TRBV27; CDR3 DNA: TGTGCCAGCAGTCTGGGACAGAGCACAGATACGCAGTATTTT; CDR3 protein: CASSLGQSTDTQYF
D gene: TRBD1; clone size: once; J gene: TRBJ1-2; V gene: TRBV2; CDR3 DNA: TGTGCCAGCAGTCTATTACAGGGGGCTGGCTATGGCTACACCTTC; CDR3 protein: CASSLLQGAGYGYTF
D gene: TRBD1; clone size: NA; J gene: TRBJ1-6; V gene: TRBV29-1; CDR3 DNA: TGCAGCGTAAGGGACAGCACAAATTCACCCCTCCACTTT; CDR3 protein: CSVRDSTNSPLHF
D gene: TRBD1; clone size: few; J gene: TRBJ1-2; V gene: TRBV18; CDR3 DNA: TGTGCCAGCTCACAGGGACAGGCGGAAAATAACTATGGCTACACCTTC; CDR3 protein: CASSQGQAENNYGYTF
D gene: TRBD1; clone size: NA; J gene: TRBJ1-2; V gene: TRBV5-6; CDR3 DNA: TGTGCCAGCAGCGATAACGACAGGGTGGGCTATGGCTACACCTTC; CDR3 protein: CASSDNDRVGYGYTF
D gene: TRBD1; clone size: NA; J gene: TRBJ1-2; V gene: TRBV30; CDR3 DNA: TGTGCCTGGAGGAATACAGGGGCTCCTGGCTACACCTTC; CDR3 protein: CAWRNTGAPGYTF